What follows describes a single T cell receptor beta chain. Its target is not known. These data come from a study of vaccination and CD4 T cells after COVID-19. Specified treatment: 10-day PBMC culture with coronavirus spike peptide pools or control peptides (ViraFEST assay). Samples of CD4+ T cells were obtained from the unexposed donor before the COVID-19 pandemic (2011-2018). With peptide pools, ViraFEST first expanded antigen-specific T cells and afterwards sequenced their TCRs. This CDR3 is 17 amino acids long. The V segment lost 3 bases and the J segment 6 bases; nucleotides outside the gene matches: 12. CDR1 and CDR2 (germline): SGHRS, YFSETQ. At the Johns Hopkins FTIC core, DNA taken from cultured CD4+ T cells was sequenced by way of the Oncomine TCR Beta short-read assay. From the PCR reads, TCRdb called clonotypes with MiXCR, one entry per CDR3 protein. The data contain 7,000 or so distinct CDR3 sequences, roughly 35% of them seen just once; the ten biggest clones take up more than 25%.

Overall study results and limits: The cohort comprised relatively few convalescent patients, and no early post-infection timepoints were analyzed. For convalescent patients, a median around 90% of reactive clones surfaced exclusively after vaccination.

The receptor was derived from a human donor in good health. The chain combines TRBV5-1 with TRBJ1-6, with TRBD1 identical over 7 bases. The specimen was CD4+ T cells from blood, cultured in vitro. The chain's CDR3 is CASSSLPTGLINSPLHF. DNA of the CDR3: TGCGCCAGCAGCTCCTTACCGACAGGGCTGATTAATTCACCCCTCCACTTT.